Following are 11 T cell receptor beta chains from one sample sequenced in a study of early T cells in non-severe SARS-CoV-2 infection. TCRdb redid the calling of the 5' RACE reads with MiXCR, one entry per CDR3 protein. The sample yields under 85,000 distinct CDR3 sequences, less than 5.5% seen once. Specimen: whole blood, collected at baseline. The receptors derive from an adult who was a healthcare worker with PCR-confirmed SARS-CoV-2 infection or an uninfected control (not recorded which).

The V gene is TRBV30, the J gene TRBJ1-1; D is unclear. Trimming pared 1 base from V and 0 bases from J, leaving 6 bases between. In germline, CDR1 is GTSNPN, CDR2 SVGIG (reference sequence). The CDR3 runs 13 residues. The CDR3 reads CAWSGQVNTEAFF. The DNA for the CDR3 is TGTGCCTGGAGTGGACAAGTGAACACTGAAGCTTTCTTT.

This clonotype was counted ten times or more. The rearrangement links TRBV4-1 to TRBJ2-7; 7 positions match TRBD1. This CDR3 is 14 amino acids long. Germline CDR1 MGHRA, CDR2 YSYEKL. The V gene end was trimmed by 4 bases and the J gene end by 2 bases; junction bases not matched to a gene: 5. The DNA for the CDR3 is TGCGCCAGCAGCCCCCAGGACAGGACCTACGAGCAGTACTTC. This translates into CASSPQDRTYEQYF.

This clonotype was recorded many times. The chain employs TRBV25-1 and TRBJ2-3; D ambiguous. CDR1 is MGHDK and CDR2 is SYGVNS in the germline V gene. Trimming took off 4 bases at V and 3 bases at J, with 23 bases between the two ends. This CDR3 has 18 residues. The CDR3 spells CASSGYSSTPSKTDTQYF. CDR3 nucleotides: TGTGCCAGCAGTGGCTACAGTTCGACCCCATCAAAGACAGATACGCAGTATTTT.

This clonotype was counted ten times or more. In DNA, the CDR3 is TGTGCCAGCTCACCAGGGGAACACTACTATGGCTACACCTTC. It codes for CASSPGEHYYGYTF. The rearrangement joins TRBV18 to TRBJ1-2; no clear D gene. CDR3 length: 14 amino acids. Germline CDR1 is KGHSH and CDR2 is LQKENI. V gave up 2 bases and J gave up 3 bases, with 10 bases separating them.

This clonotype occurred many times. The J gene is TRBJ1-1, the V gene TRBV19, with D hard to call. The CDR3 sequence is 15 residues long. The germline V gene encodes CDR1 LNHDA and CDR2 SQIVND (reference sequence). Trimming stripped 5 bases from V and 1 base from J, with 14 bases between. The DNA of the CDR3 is TGTGCCAGTAGTTTAAGCCGGACTGGGAACACTGAAGCTTTCTTT. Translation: CASSLSRTGNTEAFF.

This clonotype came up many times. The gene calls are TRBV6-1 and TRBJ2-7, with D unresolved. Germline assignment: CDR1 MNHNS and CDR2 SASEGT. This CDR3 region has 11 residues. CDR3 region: CVTDTAYEQYF. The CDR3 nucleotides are TGTGTCACCGACACGGCCTACGAGCAGTACTTC.

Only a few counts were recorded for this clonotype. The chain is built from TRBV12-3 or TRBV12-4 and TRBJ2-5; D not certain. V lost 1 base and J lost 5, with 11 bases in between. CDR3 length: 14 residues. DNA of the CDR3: TGTGCCAGCAGTTTAGATCGGGCGAAGGAGACCCAGTACTTC. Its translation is CASSLDRAKETQYF.

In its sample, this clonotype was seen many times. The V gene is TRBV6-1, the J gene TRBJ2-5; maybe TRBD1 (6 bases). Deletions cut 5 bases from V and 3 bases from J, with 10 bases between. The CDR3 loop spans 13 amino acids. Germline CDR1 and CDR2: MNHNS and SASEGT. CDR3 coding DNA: TGTGCCAGCAGTTGGGCAGGGGAAGAGACCCAGTACTTC. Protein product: CASSWAGEETQYF.

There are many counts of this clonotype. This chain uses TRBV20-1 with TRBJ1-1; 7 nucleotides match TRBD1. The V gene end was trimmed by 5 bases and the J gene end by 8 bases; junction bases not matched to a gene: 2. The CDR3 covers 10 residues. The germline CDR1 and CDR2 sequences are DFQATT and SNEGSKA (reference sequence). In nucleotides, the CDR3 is TGCAGTGCTTACAGGGGAGAAGCTTTCTTT. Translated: CSAYRGEAFF.

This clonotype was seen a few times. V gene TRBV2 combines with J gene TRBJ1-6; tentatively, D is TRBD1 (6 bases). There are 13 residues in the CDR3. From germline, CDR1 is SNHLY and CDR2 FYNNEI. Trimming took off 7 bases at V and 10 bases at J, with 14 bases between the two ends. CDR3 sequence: CASTRTESSPLHF. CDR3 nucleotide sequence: TGTGCCAGCACCCGGACAGAATCCTCACCCCTCCACTTT.

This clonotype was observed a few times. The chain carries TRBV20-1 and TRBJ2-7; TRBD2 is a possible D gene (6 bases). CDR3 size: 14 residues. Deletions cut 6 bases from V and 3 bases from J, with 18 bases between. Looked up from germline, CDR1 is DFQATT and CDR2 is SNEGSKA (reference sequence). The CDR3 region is CSAEGPTGDYEQYF. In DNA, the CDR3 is TGCAGTGCAGAGGGGCCAACGGGGGACTACGAGCAGTACTTC.